The rows below give T cell receptor beta chains drawn from one sample of a study of blood T cell repertoires in COVID-19. The protocol was immunoSEQ multiplex PCR, while the TCRdb copy is restricted to in-frame clones and leaves out a portion. The table has 370,000 or so clones, about four fifths seen once. Sequencing used peripheral blood. The origin of the receptors is a human donor with acute or convalescent COVID-19. The donor label of this sample is uncertain. CDR3s include the opening cysteine and the closing phenylalanine or tryptophan. The D gene is left open where the match is weak. Part of the rows lack a size; the others show once, few, many or a class for expanded clones.

v_call: TRBV7-8; clone_size: .; d_call: .; j_call: TRBJ1-1; cdr3_nt: TGTGCCAGCAGCTTAGTCGGTTGGCAGGGGCTGAGGAACACTGAAGCTTTCTTT; cdr3_aa: CASSLVGWQGLRNTEAFF
v_call: TRBV2; clone_size: .; d_call: .; j_call: TRBJ1-1; cdr3_nt: TGTGCCAGCAAGGGGGAGTACACTGAAGCTTTCTTT; cdr3_aa: CASKGEYTEAFF
v_call: TRBV6-6; clone_size: .; d_call: TRBD1; j_call: TRBJ1-2; cdr3_nt: TGTGCCAGCAGTTACCAGGGACAGAACTATGGCTACACCTTC; cdr3_aa: CASSYQGQNYGYTF
v_call: TRBV7-7; clone_size: .; d_call: TRBD2; j_call: TRBJ2-5; cdr3_nt: TGTGCCAGCAGCTTAGGGACTAGCGGCTTAGAGACCCAGTACTTC; cdr3_aa: CASSLGTSGLETQYF
v_call: TRBV7-6; clone_size: .; d_call: TRBD2; j_call: TRBJ2-5; cdr3_nt: TGTGCCAGCATGGCTAGCGGGGGCCTCCAAGAGACCCAGTACTTC; cdr3_aa: CASMASGGLQETQYF
v_call: TRBV5-6; clone_size: .; d_call: .; j_call: TRBJ1-1; cdr3_nt: TGTGCCTCCAAAACCGGGGGGATGGGCACTGAAGCTTTCTTT; cdr3_aa: CASKTGGMGTEAFF
v_call: TRBV28; clone_size: .; d_call: TRBD1; j_call: TRBJ1-6; cdr3_nt: TGTGCCAGCAGTCTCCGGGACAGCGATAATTCACCCCTCCACTTT; cdr3_aa: CASSLRDSDNSPLHF
v_call: TRBV28; clone_size: .; d_call: TRBD1; j_call: TRBJ1-1; cdr3_nt: TGTGCCAGCAGTTTAGGACAGGGCCCCTCTAAATCTTTCTTT; cdr3_aa: CASSLGQGPSKSFF
v_call: TRBV10-3; clone_size: .; d_call: .; j_call: TRBJ2-7; cdr3_nt: TGTGCCGTCCAAAAAGGGAGTTTCGTAAACGAGCAGTACTTC; cdr3_aa: CAVQKGSFVNEQYF
v_call: TRBV10-3; clone_size: .; d_call: TRBD2; j_call: TRBJ2-7; cdr3_nt: TGTGCCATCACAGGGCTCGCGGGGGGTGGCGAGCAGTACTTC; cdr3_aa: CAITGLAGGGEQYF
v_call: TRBV18; clone_size: .; d_call: TRBD1; j_call: TRBJ2-7; cdr3_nt: TGTGCCAGCTCACCGACAGGGGGGGCCTACGAGCAGTACTTC; cdr3_aa: CASSPTGGAYEQYF
v_call: TRBV18; clone_size: .; d_call: .; j_call: TRBJ2-2; cdr3_nt: TGTGCCAGCTCACCGCAGGGAAACGGGGAGCTGTTTTTT; cdr3_aa: CASSPQGNGELFF
v_call: TRBV30; clone_size: .; d_call: .; j_call: TRBJ1-4; cdr3_nt: TGTGCCTGGGGCTTCGGTGAAAAACTGTTTTTT; cdr3_aa: CAWGFGEKLFF
v_call: TRBV6-1; clone_size: .; d_call: TRBD2; j_call: TRBJ2-1; cdr3_nt: TGTGCCAGCAGTGAAGCACCATCTAGCGGGTACTCCTACAATGAGCAGTTCTTC; cdr3_aa: CASSEAPSSGYSYNEQFF
v_call: TRBV29-1; clone_size: once; d_call: TRBD1; j_call: TRBJ1-1; cdr3_nt: TGCAGCGTGTGCCGGTCCGGGACAGCGAACACTGAAGCTTTCTTT; cdr3_aa: CSVCRSGTANTEAFF
v_call: TRBV7-9; clone_size: .; d_call: TRBD1; j_call: TRBJ1-6; cdr3_nt: TGTGCCAGCAGCTTCGGACAGGCGTATAATTCACCCCTCCACTTT; cdr3_aa: CASSFGQAYNSPLHF
v_call: TRBV28; clone_size: .; d_call: .; j_call: TRBJ1-1; cdr3_nt: TGTGCCAGCACCACGGGGACTGAAGCTTTCTTT; cdr3_aa: CASTTGTEAFF
v_call: TRBV11-2; clone_size: .; d_call: TRBD1; j_call: TRBJ1-2; cdr3_nt: TGTGCCAGCAGCATTGAACAGGGGGGGTATGGCTACACCTTC; cdr3_aa: CASSIEQGGYGYTF
v_call: TRBV2; clone_size: .; d_call: .; j_call: TRBJ1-1; cdr3_nt: TGTGCCAGCAGCGACGAGGCTCGCGGGGCTTTCTTT; cdr3_aa: CASSDEARGAFF
v_call: TRBV12-2; clone_size: .; d_call: .; j_call: TRBJ2-6; cdr3_nt: TGTGCAAGTCGCTTACGGGAAGCTGTTCGATCTGGGGCCAACGTCCTGACTTTC; cdr3_aa: CASRLREAVRSGANVLTF
v_call: TRBV6-6; clone_size: once; d_call: .; j_call: TRBJ1-1; cdr3_nt: TGTGCCAGCAGTTACTCCCGCTTCGGACAAAACACTGAAGCTTTCTTT; cdr3_aa: CASSYSRFGQNTEAFF
v_call: TRBV10-2; clone_size: .; d_call: .; j_call: TRBJ2-7; cdr3_nt: TGCGCCAGCAGTGGGTCAAGCTTCTCGGTTTCCTACGAGCAGTACTTC; cdr3_aa: CASSGSSFSVSYEQYF
v_call: TRBV9; clone_size: once; d_call: .; j_call: TRBJ1-2; cdr3_nt: TGTGCCAGCACCGGGACTGAGCTTGGCTATGGCTACACCTTC; cdr3_aa: CASTGTELGYGYTF
v_call: TRBV27; clone_size: few; d_call: TRBD2; j_call: TRBJ2-1; cdr3_nt: TGTGCCAGCAGTTCCTATCTAGCGGGAGCGGTGGGGGAGCAGTTCTTC; cdr3_aa: CASSSYLAGAVGEQFF
v_call: TRBV10-3; clone_size: .; d_call: .; j_call: TRBJ2-7; cdr3_nt: TGTGCCATCACCCCGGACGGGACCTACGAGCAGTACTTC; cdr3_aa: CAITPDGTYEQYF
v_call: TRBV2; clone_size: once; d_call: TRBD2; j_call: TRBJ2-3; cdr3_nt: TGTGCCAGCAGGTCGGGGGGACTAGCGACAGATACGCAGTATTTT; cdr3_aa: CASRSGGLATDTQYF
v_call: TRBV7-6; clone_size: .; d_call: TRBD2; j_call: TRBJ2-1; cdr3_nt: TGTGCCAGCAGCAAGCGGGGGGGCTTTTCCAATGAGCAGTTCTTC; cdr3_aa: CASSKRGGFSNEQFF
v_call: TRBV5-1; clone_size: .; d_call: .; j_call: TRBJ2-7; cdr3_nt: TGCGCCAGCAGCTTGGGACAACCCCGATTCGACGAGCAGTACTTC; cdr3_aa: CASSLGQPRFDEQYF
v_call: TRBV27; clone_size: .; d_call: TRBD1; j_call: TRBJ1-2; cdr3_nt: TGTGCCAGCAGTTTATTCGGGACAGGGAAGGGCTACACCTTC; cdr3_aa: CASSLFGTGKGYTF
v_call: TRBV11-2; clone_size: few; d_call: .; j_call: TRBJ1-2; cdr3_nt: TGTGCCAGCAGCGAGAACAGGGATGGCTACACCTTC; cdr3_aa: CASSENRDGYTF
v_call: TRBV11-2; clone_size: .; d_call: .; j_call: TRBJ1-1; cdr3_nt: TGTGCCAGCAGCTACCGGATGGCGGGAAACACTGAAGCTTTCTTT; cdr3_aa: CASSYRMAGNTEAFF
v_call: TRBV30; clone_size: once; d_call: TRBD2; j_call: TRBJ2-1; cdr3_nt: TGTGCCTGGAACTGGGGGGGGAATGAGCAGTTCTTC; cdr3_aa: CAWNWGGNEQFF
v_call: TRBV5-1; clone_size: .; d_call: .; j_call: TRBJ1-1; cdr3_nt: TGCGCCAGCAGCTCCCAACTGACAACCGCGAACACTGAAGCTTTCTTT; cdr3_aa: CASSSQLTTANTEAFF
v_call: TRBV20-1; clone_size: .; d_call: .; j_call: TRBJ1-2; cdr3_nt: TGCAGTGCTAGTTTGGGCAGGGACTATGGCTACACCTTC; cdr3_aa: CSASLGRDYGYTF
v_call: TRBV19; clone_size: .; d_call: .; j_call: TRBJ1-4; cdr3_nt: TGTGCCAGTAGTCCCCGCGGGGGGCTTAATGAAAAACTGTTTTTT; cdr3_aa: CASSPRGGLNEKLFF
v_call: TRBV18; clone_size: .; d_call: TRBD1; j_call: TRBJ1-2; cdr3_nt: TGTGCCAGCTCACTTAGGACAGGCGACCGACACTATGGCTACACCTTC; cdr3_aa: CASSLRTGDRHYGYTF
v_call: TRBV5-1; clone_size: .; d_call: .; j_call: TRBJ1-4; cdr3_nt: TGCGCCAGCAGCCTTGGGGAGGCTAATGAAAAACTGTTTTTT; cdr3_aa: CASSLGEANEKLFF
v_call: TRBV10-3; clone_size: .; d_call: TRBD1; j_call: TRBJ1-4; cdr3_nt: TGTGCCATCAGTTCAGGGGGCAATGAAAAACTGTTTTTT; cdr3_aa: CAISSGGNEKLFF
v_call: TRBV7-2; clone_size: few; d_call: TRBD1; j_call: TRBJ1-2; cdr3_nt: TGTGCCAGCAGCTCCGGGACAGGGAGCTATGGCTACACCTTC; cdr3_aa: CASSSGTGSYGYTF
v_call: TRBV28; clone_size: .; d_call: .; j_call: TRBJ2-7; cdr3_nt: TGTGCCAGCAGTTCCGGGGCCTACGAGCAGTACTTC; cdr3_aa: CASSSGAYEQYF
v_call: TRBV4-1; clone_size: .; d_call: .; j_call: TRBJ2-1; cdr3_nt: TGCGCCAGCAGCCAATCCCCCCCGGTACAGGGATTCTACAATGAGCAGTTCTTC; cdr3_aa: CASSQSPPVQGFYNEQFF
v_call: TRBV5-8; clone_size: .; d_call: .; j_call: TRBJ2-1; cdr3_nt: TGTGCCAGCAGCTTGGAAAAGCGCGGGACAGCTCGCCTGGAGCAGTTCTTC; cdr3_aa: CASSLEKRGTARLEQFF
v_call: TRBV18; clone_size: .; d_call: .; j_call: TRBJ1-2; cdr3_nt: TGTGCCAGCTCACCACCGGCACCGTATGGCTACACCTTC; cdr3_aa: CASSPPAPYGYTF
v_call: TRBV5-5; clone_size: .; d_call: .; j_call: TRBJ1-2; cdr3_nt: TGTGCCAGCAGCTTGGAATCTGGGGGGGTGGCTAACTATGGCTACACCTTC; cdr3_aa: CASSLESGGVANYGYTF
v_call: TRBV30; clone_size: .; d_call: TRBD1; j_call: TRBJ1-6; cdr3_nt: TGTGCCTGGTCCGGGACAGCTAATTCACCCCTCCACTTT; cdr3_aa: CAWSGTANSPLHF
v_call: TRBV28; clone_size: few; d_call: .; j_call: TRBJ1-5; cdr3_nt: TGTGCCAGCAGTCCTTCGGACGGGATCAATCAGCCCCAGCATTTT; cdr3_aa: CASSPSDGINQPQHF